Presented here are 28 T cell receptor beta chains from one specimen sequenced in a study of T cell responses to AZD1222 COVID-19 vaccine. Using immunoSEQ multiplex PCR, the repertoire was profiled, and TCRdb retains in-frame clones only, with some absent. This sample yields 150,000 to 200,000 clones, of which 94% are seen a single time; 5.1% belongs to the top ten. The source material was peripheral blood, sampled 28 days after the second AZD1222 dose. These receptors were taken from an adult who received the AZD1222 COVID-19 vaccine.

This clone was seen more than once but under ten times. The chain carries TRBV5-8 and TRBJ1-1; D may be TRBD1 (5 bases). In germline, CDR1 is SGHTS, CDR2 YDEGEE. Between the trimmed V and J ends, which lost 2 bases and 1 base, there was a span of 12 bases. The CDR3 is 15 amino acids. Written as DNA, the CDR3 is TGTGCCAGCAGCTTAATGAGGGGCCCGAACACTGAAGCTTTCTTT. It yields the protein CASSLMRGPNTEAFF.

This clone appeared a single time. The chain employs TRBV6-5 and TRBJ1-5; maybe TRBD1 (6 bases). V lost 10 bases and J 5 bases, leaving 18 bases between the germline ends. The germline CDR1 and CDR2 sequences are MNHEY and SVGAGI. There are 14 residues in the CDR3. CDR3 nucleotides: TGTGCCATCTCCGCCGCACAGGGACATCAGCCCCAGCATTTT. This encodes CAISAAQGHQPQHF.

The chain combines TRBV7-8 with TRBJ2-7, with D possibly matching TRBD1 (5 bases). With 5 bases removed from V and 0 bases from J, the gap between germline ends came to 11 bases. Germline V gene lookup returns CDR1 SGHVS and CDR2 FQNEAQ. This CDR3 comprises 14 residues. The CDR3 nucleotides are TGTGCCAGCAGCCCCGACAGTTCCTCCTACGAGCAGTACTTC. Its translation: CASSPDSSSYEQYF.

The CDR3 region has the DNA TGTGCCAGCAGCTTGAACGGGGGGATCTTTTTCTTT. Translating gives CASSLNGGIFFF. The V and J genes are TRBV5-5 and TRBJ1-1, with a tentative D call TRBD1 (5 bases). Trimming took off 1 base at V and 13 bases at J, with 14 bases between the two ends. This CDR3 region has 12 residues. Germline-derived CDR1 and CDR2 are SGHKS and YYEKEE (reference sequence).

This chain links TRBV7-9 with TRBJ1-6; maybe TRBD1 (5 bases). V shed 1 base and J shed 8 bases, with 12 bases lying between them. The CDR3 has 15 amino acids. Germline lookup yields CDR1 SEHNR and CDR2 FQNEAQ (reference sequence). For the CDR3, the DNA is TGTGCCAGCAGCTTAGAGGGGTCAAGGGATTCACCCCTCCACTTT. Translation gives CASSLEGSRDSPLHF.

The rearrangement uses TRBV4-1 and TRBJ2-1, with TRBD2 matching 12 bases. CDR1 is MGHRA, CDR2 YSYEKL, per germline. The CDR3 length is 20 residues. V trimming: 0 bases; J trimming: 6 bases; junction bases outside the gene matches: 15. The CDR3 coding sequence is TGCGCCAGCAGCCAAGATCGAACTAGCGGGAGGTTACAGGGCCCCAATGAGCAGTTCTTC. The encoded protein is CASSQDRTSGRLQGPNEQFF.

The CDR3: CASSLLAYEQYF. CDR3 nucleotides: TGTGCCAGCAGCTTACTAGCCTACGAGCAGTACTTC. The chain joins TRBV7-2 to TRBJ2-7; D remains ambiguous. Germline CDR1 reads SGHTA; CDR2 reads FQGNSA. V lost 2 bases and J lost 2, with 4 bases in between. There are 12 residues in the CDR3. The full variable domain, in which reference TRBV7-2 and TRBJ2-7 provide the parts outside the CDR3, is GAGVSQSPSNKVTEKGKDVELRCDPISGHTALYWYRQSLGQGLEFLIYFQGNSAPDKSGLPSDRFSAERTGGSVSTLTIQRTQQEDSAVYLCASSLLAYEQYFGPGTRLTVT.

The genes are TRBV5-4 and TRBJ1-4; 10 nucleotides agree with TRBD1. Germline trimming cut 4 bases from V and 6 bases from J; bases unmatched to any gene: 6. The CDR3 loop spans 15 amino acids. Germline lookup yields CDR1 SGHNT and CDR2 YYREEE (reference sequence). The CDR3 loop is CASSNYGTGDEKLFF. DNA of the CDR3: TGTGCCAGCAGCAACTACGGGACAGGGGATGAAAAACTGTTTTTT.

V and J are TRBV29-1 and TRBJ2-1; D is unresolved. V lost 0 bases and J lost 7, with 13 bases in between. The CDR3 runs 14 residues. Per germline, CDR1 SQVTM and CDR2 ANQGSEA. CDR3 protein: CSVEDIQEWNEQFF. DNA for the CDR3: TGCAGCGTTGAAGACATCCAGGAGTGGAATGAGCAGTTCTTC.

CDR3 region: CASSLVGNGHEQFF. As DNA, the CDR3 is TGTGCCAGCAGCTTAGTTGGCAATGGACATGAGCAGTTCTTC. The chain carries TRBV7-9 and TRBJ2-1; D unresolved. There are 14 residues in the CDR3. The germline V gene has CDR1 SEHNR and CDR2 FQNEAQ (reference sequence). V lost 1 base, J lost 8 bases, and 12 bases lay in between.

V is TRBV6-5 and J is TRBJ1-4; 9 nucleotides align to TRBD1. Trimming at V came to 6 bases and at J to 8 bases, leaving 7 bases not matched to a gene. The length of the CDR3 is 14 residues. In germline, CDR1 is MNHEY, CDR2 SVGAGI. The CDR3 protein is CASRTDRGGEKLFF. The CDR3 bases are TGTGCCAGCAGGACGGACAGGGGAGGAGAAAAACTGTTTTTT.

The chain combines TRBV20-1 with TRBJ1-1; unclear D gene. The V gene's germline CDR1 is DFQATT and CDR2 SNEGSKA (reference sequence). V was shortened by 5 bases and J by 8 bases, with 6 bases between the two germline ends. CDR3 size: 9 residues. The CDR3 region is CSARNEAFF. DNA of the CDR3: TGCAGTGCTCGAAACGAAGCTTTCTTT.

The CDR3 DNA sequence: TGTGCCAGCAGTTACGGGGGGGCCATGGAGAGAGATACGCAGTATTTT. Its protein product is CASSYGGAMERDTQYF. The rearrangement joins TRBV6-2 or TRBV6-3 to TRBJ2-3, with D possibly matching TRBD2 (7 bases). The germline V gene has CDR1 MNHEY and CDR2 SVGEGT. The CDR3 runs 16 residues. Trimming removed 2 bases from V and 5 bases from J, with 17 bases in between.

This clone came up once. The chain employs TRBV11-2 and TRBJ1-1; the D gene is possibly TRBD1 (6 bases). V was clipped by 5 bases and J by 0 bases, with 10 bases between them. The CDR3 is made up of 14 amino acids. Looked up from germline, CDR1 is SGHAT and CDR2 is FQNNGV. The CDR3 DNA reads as TGTGCCAGCAGCGGTCAGGGGATGAACACTGAAGCTTTCTTT. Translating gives CASSGQGMNTEAFF. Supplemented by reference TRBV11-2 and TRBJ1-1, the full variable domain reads EAGVAQSPRYKIIEKRQSVAFWCNPISGHATLYWYQQILGQGPKLLIQFQNNGVVDDSQLPKDRFSAERLKGVDSTLKIQPAKLEDSAVYLCASSGQGMNTEAFFGQGTRLTVV.

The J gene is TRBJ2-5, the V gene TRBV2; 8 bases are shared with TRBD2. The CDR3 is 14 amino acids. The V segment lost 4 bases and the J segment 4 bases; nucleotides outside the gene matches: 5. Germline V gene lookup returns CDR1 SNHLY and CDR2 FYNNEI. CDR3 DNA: TGTGCCAGCAGTGTCGGGAGGGCGGGAGAGACCCAGTACTTC. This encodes CASSVGRAGETQYF.

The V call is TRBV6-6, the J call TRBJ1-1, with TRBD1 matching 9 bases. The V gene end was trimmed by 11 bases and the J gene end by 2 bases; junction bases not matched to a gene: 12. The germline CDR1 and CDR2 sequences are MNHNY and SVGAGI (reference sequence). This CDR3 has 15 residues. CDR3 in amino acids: CASTGGNRGNTEAFF. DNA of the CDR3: TGTGCCTCCACAGGGGGCAATCGGGGAAACACTGAAGCTTTCTTT.

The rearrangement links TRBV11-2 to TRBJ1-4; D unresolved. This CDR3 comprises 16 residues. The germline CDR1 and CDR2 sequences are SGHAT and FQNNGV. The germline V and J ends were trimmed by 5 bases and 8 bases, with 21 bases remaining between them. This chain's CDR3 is CASSPPPGTLIEKLFF. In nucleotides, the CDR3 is TGTGCCAGCAGCCCCCCCCCGGGCACCCTCATCGAAAAACTGTTTTTT.

CDR3 region: CASRVSDTEAFF. The DNA of the CDR3 is TGTGCCAGTAGGGTCAGTGACACTGAAGCTTTCTTT. V usage is TRBV6-5 and J usage is TRBJ1-1, with D unresolved. This CDR3 has 12 residues. In germline, CDR1 is MNHEY, CDR2 SVGAGI. V lost 9 bases and J lost 3, with 11 bases in between.

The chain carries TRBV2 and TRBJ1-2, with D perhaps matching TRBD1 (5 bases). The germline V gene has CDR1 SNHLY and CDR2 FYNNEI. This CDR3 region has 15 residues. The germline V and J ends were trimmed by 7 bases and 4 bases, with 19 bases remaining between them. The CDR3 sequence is CASKGAGQGGYGYTF. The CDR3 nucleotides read TGTGCCAGCAAAGGCGCGGGGCAGGGTGGCTATGGCTACACCTTC.

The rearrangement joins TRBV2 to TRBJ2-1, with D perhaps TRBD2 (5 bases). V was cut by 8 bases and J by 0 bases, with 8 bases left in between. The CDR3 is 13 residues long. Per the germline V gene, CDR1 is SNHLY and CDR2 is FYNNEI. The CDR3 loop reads CASDYSSYNEQFF. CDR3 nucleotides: TGTGCCAGCGACTATAGCTCCTACAATGAGCAGTTCTTC.

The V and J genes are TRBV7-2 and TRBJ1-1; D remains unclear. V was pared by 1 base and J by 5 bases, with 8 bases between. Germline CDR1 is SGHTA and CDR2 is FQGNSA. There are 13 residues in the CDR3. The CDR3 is CASSLEVETEAFF. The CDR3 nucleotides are TGTGCCAGCAGCTTAGAGGTAGAGACTGAAGCTTTCTTT. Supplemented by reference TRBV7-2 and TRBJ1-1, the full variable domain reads GAGVSQSPSNKVTEKGKDVELRCDPISGHTALYWYRQSLGQGLEFLIYFQGNSAPDKSGLPSDRFSAERTGGSVSTLTIQRTQQEDSAVYLCASSLEVETEAFFGQGTRLTVV.

CDR3 in DNA: TGTGCCAGCAGCCCACAGGGGAACTATGGCTACACCTTC. Translating gives CASSPQGNYGYTF. This chain connects TRBV5-6 to TRBJ1-2, with 7 bases aligning to TRBD1. CDR3 length equals 13 residues. With 4 bases clipped from V and 2 bases from J, the junction kept 2 bases outside the gene matches. CDR1 SGHDT and CDR2 YYEEEE come from the germline V gene.

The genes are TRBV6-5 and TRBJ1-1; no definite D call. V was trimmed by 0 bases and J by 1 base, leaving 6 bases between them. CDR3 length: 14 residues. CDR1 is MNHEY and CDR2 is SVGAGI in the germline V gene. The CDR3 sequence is CASSYSSTNTEAFF. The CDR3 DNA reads TGTGCCAGCAGTTACTCTTCAACGAACACTGAAGCTTTCTTT.

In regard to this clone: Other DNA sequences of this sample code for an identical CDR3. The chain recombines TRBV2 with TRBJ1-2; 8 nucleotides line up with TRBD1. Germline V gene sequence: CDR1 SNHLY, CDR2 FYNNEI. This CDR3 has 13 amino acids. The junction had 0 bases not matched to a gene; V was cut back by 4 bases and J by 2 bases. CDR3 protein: CASSGQGNYGYTF. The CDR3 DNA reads TGTGCCAGCAGTGGACAGGGGAACTATGGCTACACCTTC.

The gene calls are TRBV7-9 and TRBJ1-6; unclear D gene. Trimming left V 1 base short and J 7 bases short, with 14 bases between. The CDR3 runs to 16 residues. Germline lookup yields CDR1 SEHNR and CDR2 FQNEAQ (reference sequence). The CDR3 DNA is TGTGCCAGCAGCTTAGGTTCAGGCCGCCCGAATTCACCCCTCCACTTT. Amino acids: CASSLGSGRPNSPLHF.

CDR3 sequence: CASSLSPGTGSYEQYF. CDR3 nucleotides: TGTGCCAGCAGCTTATCTCCCGGGACAGGGTCCTACGAGCAGTACTTC. The chain joins TRBV7-2 to TRBJ2-7; TRBD1 matches 9 bases. Trimming removed 2 bases from V and 1 base from J; junction bases left unmatched: 6. The CDR3 consists of 16 residues. From germline, CDR1 is SGHTA and CDR2 FQGNSA.

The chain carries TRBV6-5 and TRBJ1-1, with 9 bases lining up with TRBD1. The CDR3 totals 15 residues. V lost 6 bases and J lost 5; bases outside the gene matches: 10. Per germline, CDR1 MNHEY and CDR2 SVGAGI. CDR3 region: CASRHGQGRRTEAFF. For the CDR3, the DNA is TGTGCCAGCAGGCACGGACAGGGGAGGAGAACTGAAGCTTTCTTT.

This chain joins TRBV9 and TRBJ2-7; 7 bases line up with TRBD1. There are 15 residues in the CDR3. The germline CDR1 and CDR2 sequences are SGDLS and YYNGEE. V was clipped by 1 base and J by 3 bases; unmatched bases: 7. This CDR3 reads CASSVSTGQIYEQYF. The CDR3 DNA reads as TGTGCCAGCAGCGTATCAACGGGACAGATCTACGAGCAGTACTTC. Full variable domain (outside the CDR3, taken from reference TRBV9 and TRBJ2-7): DSGVTQTPKHLITATGQRVTLRCSPRSGDLSVYWYQQSLDQGLQFLIQYYNGEERAKGNILERFSAQQFPDLHSELNLSSLELGDSALYFCASSVSTGQIYEQYFGPGTRLTVT.